This TCR beta chain emerged from a study of OX40 agonist ivuxolimab in advanced cancers. Turning to the study itself: Cohort: more than 75% men, mean age 60, aged about 20 to 80.

Only in-frame clones appear in the TCRdb table, and some are missing; sequencing was by immunoSEQ multiplex PCR. The table includes 50,000 to 65,000 clones, around 85% detected once. The CDR3 consists of 14 residues. After removal of 2 bases from V and 3 bases from J, the junction contained 0 bases not matched to a gene. The germline gives CDR1 SEHNR, CDR2 FQNEAQ (reference sequence). The source of this sequence is an adult with an advanced solid tumor such as melanoma, head and neck, liver or kidney cancer. V gene TRBV7-9 combines with J gene TRBJ2-2; TRBD2 agrees at 7 bases. The sample was CD4+ or CD8+ T cells sorted from blood, taken in a trial of the OX40 agonist ivuxolimab. DNA of the CDR3: TGTGCCAGCAGCTTACTAGCGGACACCGGGGAGCTGTTTTTT. Protein sequence: CASSLLADTGELFF.